This TCR beta chain was sequenced in a study of OX40 agonist ivuxolimab in advanced cancers. TCRdb's table, derived via immunoSEQ multiplex PCR, lists solely in-frame clones and lacks some. This table holds more than 30,000 clones, less than 90% found once. Material: CD4+ or CD8+ T cells sorted from blood, obtained in a trial of the OX40 agonist ivuxolimab. The TCR comes from an adult with an advanced solid tumor such as melanoma, head and neck, liver or kidney cancer.

For the CDR3, the DNA is TGCAGCGTTAGGTTTTGTACTTACTGTGGCTACACCTTC. It specifies CSVRFCTYCGYTF. The J gene is TRBJ1-2, the V gene TRBV29-1; D is uncertain. The ends were cut back, 5 bases at V and 7 bases at J, with 17 bases in the middle. CDR1 and CDR2 (germline): SQVTM, ANQGSEA. This CDR3 is built from 13 residues.